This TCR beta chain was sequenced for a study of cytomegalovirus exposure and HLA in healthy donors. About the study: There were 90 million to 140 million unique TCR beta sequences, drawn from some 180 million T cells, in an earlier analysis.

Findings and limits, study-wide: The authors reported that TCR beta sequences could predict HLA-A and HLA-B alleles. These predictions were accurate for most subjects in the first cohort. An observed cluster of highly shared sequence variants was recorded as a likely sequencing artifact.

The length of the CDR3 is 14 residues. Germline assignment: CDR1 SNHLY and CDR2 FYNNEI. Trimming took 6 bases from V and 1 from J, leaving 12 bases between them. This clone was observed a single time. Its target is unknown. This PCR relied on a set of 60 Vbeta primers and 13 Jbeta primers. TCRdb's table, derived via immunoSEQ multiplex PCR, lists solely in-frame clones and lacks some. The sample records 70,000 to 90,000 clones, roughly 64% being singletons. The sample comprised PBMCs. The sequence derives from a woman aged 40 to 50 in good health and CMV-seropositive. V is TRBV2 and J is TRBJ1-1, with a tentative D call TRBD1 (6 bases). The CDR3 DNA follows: TGTGCCAGCAGCAGAATACAGGGGAACACTGAAGCTTTCTTT. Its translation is CASSRIQGNTEAFF.